This passage covers 27 T cell receptor beta chains from one sample sequenced in a study of T cell repertoires in cytomegalovirus infection. TCRdb itself ran the reads through MiXCR, one entry per CDR3 protein. This table has more than 150,000 distinct CDR3 sequences, over 15% appearing once. Sequenced: CD8+ T cells from PBMCs. The origin of the receptors is a human donor in good health (CMV status not recorded). Some clones in this sample may be carry-over from other donors' samples.

This chain joins TRBV2 and TRBJ2-1; the match to TRBD2 covers 8 bases. V lost 2 bases, J lost 9 bases, and 6 bases stayed unmatched. The CDR3 runs to 14 residues. Germline V gene lookup returns CDR1 SNHLY and CDR2 FYNNEI. In nucleotides, the CDR3 is TGTGCCAGCAGTGAACGGGGGGGCCGTCCTGAGCAGTTCTTC. Its translation: CASSERGGRPEQFF. Supplemented by reference TRBV2 and TRBJ2-1, the full variable domain reads EPEVTQTPSHQVTQMGQEVILRCVPISNHLYFYWYRQILGQKVEFLVSFYNNEISEKSEIFDDQFSVERPDGSNFTLKIRSTKLEDSAMYFCASSERGGRPEQFFGPGTRLTVL.

The chain couples TRBV7-2 to TRBJ1-1; the D is unclear. Trimming removed 5 bases at V and 10 bases at J, with 5 bases between. The length of the CDR3 is 9 residues. Germline V gives CDR1 SGHTA, CDR2 FQGNSA. The CDR3 region is CASSPRAFF. The CDR3 nucleotides are TGTGCCAGCAGCCCCCGAGCTTTCTTT. Full variable domain (rest looked up from reference TRBV7-2 and TRBJ1-1): GAGVSQSPSNKVTEKGKDVELRCDPISGHTALYWYRQSLGQGLEFLIYFQGNSAPDKSGLPSDRFSAERTGGSVSTLTIQRTQQEDSAVYLCASSPRAFFGQGTRLTVV.

Only a few counts were recorded for this clonotype. J is TRBJ2-2 and V is TRBV4-1; D remains ambiguous. V dropped 0 bases and J dropped 7 bases, with 9 bases sitting between them. The germline V gene has CDR1 MGHRA and CDR2 YSYEKL. This CDR3 is 14 amino acids long. The CDR3 DNA reads as TGCGCCAGCAGCCAAGAGGGCGTTAACGGGGAGCTGTTTTTT. Residues: CASSQEGVNGELFF.

This clonotype was seen more than once but under ten times. The V gene is TRBV7-9, the J gene TRBJ1-5; the match to TRBD1 covers 9 bases. The junction had 9 bases not matched to a gene; V was cut back by 5 bases and J by 7 bases. Germline-derived CDR1 and CDR2 are SEHNR and FQNEAQ (reference sequence). The CDR3 sequence is 15 residues long. The CDR3 coding sequence is TGTGCCAGCAGCATCGGGACAGGGATGGGACAGCCCCAGCATTTT. Its protein product is CASSIGTGMGQPQHF.

This clonotype appeared a few times. The gene calls are TRBV7-8 and TRBJ2-1, with 8 bases aligning to TRBD2. CDR1 and CDR2 (germline): SGHVS, FQNEAQ. V lost 8 bases, J lost 10 bases, and 13 bases stayed unmatched. The CDR3 spans 14 residues. This CDR3 is CASSSGGGPREQFF. In nucleotides, the CDR3 is TGTGCCAGCTCCAGTGGCGGGGGGCCCCGGGAGCAGTTCTTC.

The chain employs TRBV19 and TRBJ1-2; D remains ambiguous. V shed 9 bases and J shed 4 bases, with 12 bases lying between them. This CDR3 has 12 residues. Per the germline V gene, CDR1 is LNHDA and CDR2 is SQIVND (reference sequence). CDR3 region: CASLGRGYGYTF. CDR3 DNA: TGTGCCAGCCTAGGACGGGGCTATGGCTACACCTTC.

This chain uses TRBV7-9 with TRBJ1-4; D ambiguous. CDR1 is SEHNR, CDR2 FQNEAQ, per germline (reference sequence). There are 14 residues in the CDR3. Trimming took off 3 bases at V and 4 bases at J, with 9 bases between the two ends. The CDR3 region is CASSLVGSNEKLFF. The CDR3 bases are TGTGCCAGCAGCTTGGTCGGTAGTAATGAAAAACTGTTTTTT.

V is TRBV5-1 and J is TRBJ1-1; D unclear. Trimming pared 2 bases from V and 2 bases from J, leaving 16 bases between. The CDR3 contains 16 residues. From germline, CDR1 is SGHRS and CDR2 YFSETQ. This CDR3 is CASSFGRLIQNTEAFF. The DNA for the CDR3 is TGCGCCAGCAGCTTTGGCAGGCTGATACAAAACACTGAAGCTTTCTTT.

The chain links TRBV7-7 to TRBJ2-3, with TRBD2 matching 11 bases. J gave up 2 bases and V 5 bases, and 6 bases lay outside the gene matches. Germline V gene sequence: CDR1 SSHAT, CDR2 FNYEAQ (reference sequence). The length of the CDR3 is 16 residues. CDR3 coding DNA: TGTGCCAGCAGCCACGGGACTAGCGGATCCACAGATACGCAGTATTTT. This translates into CASSHGTSGSTDTQYF.

This clonotype has just a few counts. The rearrangement links TRBV7-2 to TRBJ2-7; 8 nucleotides line up with TRBD1. Germline CDR1 and CDR2: SGHTA and FQGNSA. V shed 6 bases, J shed 11 bases, and the junction held 15 bases outside the gene matches. The CDR3 loop spans 14 amino acids. CDR3 in amino acids: CASSRGQGRGLEYF. The CDR3 DNA reads as TGTGCCAGCAGTCGAGGACAGGGACGAGGTTTGGAGTACTTC.

V gene TRBV12-3 or TRBV12-4 combines with J gene TRBJ2-5; D tentatively fits TRBD1 or TRBD2 (5 bases each). Trimming stripped 5 bases from V and 7 bases from J, with 11 bases between. The CDR3 runs 12 residues. CDR3 bases: TGTGCCAGCAGTCGGGGTGGGGGGACCCAGTACTTC. Protein: CASSRGGGTQYF.

V gene TRBV15 combines with J gene TRBJ2-1; D may be TRBD1 or TRBD2 (5 bases each). This CDR3 contains 11 residues. Germline values: CDR1 LNHNV, CDR2 YYDKDF (reference sequence). The V gene lost 5 bases and the J gene lost 12 bases, with 11 bases spanning the gap. CDR3 DNA sequence: TGTGCCACCAGCCAACTGGGACCGCAGTTCTTC. This gives the protein CATSQLGPQFF.

This clonotype occurred a few times. J is TRBJ1-5 and V is TRBV28, with 9 bases fitting TRBD1. Germline assignment: CDR1 MDHEN and CDR2 SYDVKM. The CDR3 covers 15 residues. Trimming removed 3 bases from V and 5 bases from J; junction bases left unmatched: 5. The CDR3 region has the DNA TGTGCCAGCAGTTTCCTCGACAGGGGGTATCAGCCCCAGCATTTT. Protein product: CASSFLDRGYQPQHF.

This clonotype appeared many times. The V gene is TRBV7-9, the J gene TRBJ2-7; TRBD1 agrees at 7 bases. Germline values: CDR1 SEHNR, CDR2 FQNEAQ (reference sequence). CDR3 length equals 14 residues. The J segment lost 4 bases and the V segment lost 5 bases, leaving 8 bases of the junction unmatched. The CDR3 DNA is TGTGCCAGCAGCCCTCCCGGGACAGATTACGAGCAGTACTTC. Its translation: CASSPPGTDYEQYF.

At least ten counts were recorded for this clonotype. The V gene is TRBV7-2, the J gene TRBJ2-1; 7 bases are a match to TRBD2. Germline V gives CDR1 SGHTA, CDR2 FQGNSA. This CDR3 contains 15 residues. With 6 bases clipped from V and 9 bases from J, the junction kept 14 bases outside the gene matches. Here the CDR3 reads CASSPQEGLLSEQFF. The DNA of the CDR3 is TGTGCCAGCAGTCCCCAGGAGGGACTATTGAGTGAGCAGTTCTTC.

The chain links TRBV29-1 to TRBJ2-7; tentative D call: TRBD1 (6 bases). Germline V gives CDR1 SQVTM, CDR2 ANQGSEA. The CDR3 totals 14 residues. V lost 0 bases, J lost 4 bases, and 13 bases lay in between. The CDR3 reads CSVEDRQGSYEQYF. CDR3 DNA: TGCAGCGTTGAAGATAGGCAGGGGTCGTACGAGCAGTACTTC.

This clonotype was counted only a few times. Here the CDR3 DNA reads TGTGCCAGCAGCTTAGAAGGACCGACGATCACAGATACGCAGTATTTT. It is translated as CASSLEGPTITDTQYF. The rearrangement joins TRBV7-9 to TRBJ2-3, with D unresolved. CDR1 is SEHNR and CDR2 is FQNEAQ in the germline V gene (reference sequence). The CDR3 consists of 16 residues. Trimming cost V 1 base and J 2 bases, with 13 bases left between them.

In this sample, this clonotype turned up a few times. The J gene is TRBJ1-5, the V gene TRBV19, with a weak D call TRBD1 (5 bases). Germline V CDR1 and CDR2: LNHDA, SQIVND (reference sequence). The CDR3 totals 14 residues. V gave up 7 bases and J gave up 1 base, with 11 bases separating them. In DNA form, the CDR3 reads TGTGCCAGTAAGTTCGGGGGGAGCAATCAGCCCCAGCATTTT. It translates to CASKFGGSNQPQHF.

The V call is TRBV29-1, the J call TRBJ2-1, with D perhaps matching TRBD2 (5 bases). The CDR3 contains 15 residues. V was pared by 6 bases and J by 7 bases, with 22 bases between. The germline CDR1 and CDR2 sequences are SQVTM and ANQGSEA. The CDR3 DNA follows: TGCAGCGTCCTAGGAGGCTCACCTCAAGGGAATGAGCAGTTCTTC. It yields the protein CSVLGGSPQGNEQFF.

The rearrangement uses TRBV19 and TRBJ2-1, with TRBD2 as a possible D gene (5 bases). CDR3 length equals 15 residues. The germline gives CDR1 LNHDA, CDR2 SQIVND (reference sequence). Trimming pared 9 bases from V and 6 bases from J, leaving 21 bases between. The CDR3 here is CASTNRGFLGNEQFF. The DNA of the CDR3 is TGTGCCAGCACCAACCGGGGTTTTCTAGGCAATGAGCAGTTCTTC.

The chain carries TRBV28 and TRBJ2-2; 10 nucleotides agree with TRBD2. The CDR3 runs to 15 residues. V was pared by 6 bases and J by 3 bases, with 4 bases of the junction left unmatched. The germline V gene has CDR1 MDHEN and CDR2 SYDVKM. CDR3 DNA sequence: TGTGCCAGCAGATGGACTAGCGGATACACCGGGGAGCTGTTTTTT. Residues: CASRWTSGYTGELFF.

This clonotype occurred a few times. The chain couples TRBV28 to TRBJ2-2; perhaps TRBD2 as D (5 bases). Germline CDR1 MDHEN, CDR2 SYDVKM. Trimming shortened V by 2 bases and J by 2 bases, and 9 bases separated the two germline ends. The CDR3 length is 15 residues. The CDR3 reads CASSLPGINTGELFF. The CDR3 bases are TGTGCCAGCAGTTTACCCGGGATAAACACCGGGGAGCTGTTTTTT.

This clonotype was found a few times. The J gene is TRBJ1-2, the V gene TRBV4-1; TRBD1 might be the D (5 bases). The V and J ends lost 0 bases and 5 bases respectively, with 19 bases between them. Germline CDR1 reads MGHRA; CDR2 reads YSYEKL. This CDR3 contains 17 residues. This chain's CDR3 is CASSQEVSSGGIYGYTF. The CDR3 DNA is TGCGCCAGCAGCCAAGAAGTCAGTTCGGGGGGGATATATGGCTACACCTTC.

This clonotype has just a few counts. V gene TRBV28 combines with J gene TRBJ2-5; maybe TRBD2 (6 bases). Between the trimmed V and J ends, which lost 2 bases and 2 bases, there was a span of 12 bases. The CDR3 is 15 amino acids. Germline V gives CDR1 MDHEN, CDR2 SYDVKM. The CDR3 protein is CASSLPARGQETQYF. The CDR3 region has the DNA TGTGCCAGCAGTTTACCCGCCCGGGGGCAAGAGACCCAGTACTTC. Full variable domain (outside the CDR3, taken from reference TRBV28 and TRBJ2-5): DVKVTQSSRYLVKRTGEKVFLECVQDMDHENMFWYRQDPGLGLRLIYFSYDVKMKEKGDIPEGYSVSREKKERFSLILESASTNQTSMYLCASSLPARGQETQYFGPGTRLLVL.

The chain is built from TRBV4-3 and TRBJ1-1; D gene unclear. The ends were cut back, 4 bases at V and 0 bases at J, with 12 bases in the middle. CDR1 and CDR2 from the germline V gene are LGHNA and YSLEER. This CDR3 has 15 amino acids. CDR3 nucleotide sequence: TGCGCCAGCAGCCCCCGAGGTCAATTGAACACTGAAGCTTTCTTT. It translates to CASSPRGQLNTEAFF.

This clonotype was found many times. This chain joins TRBV7-9 and TRBJ2-7, with D perhaps matching TRBD1 (6 bases). Germline V gene sequence: CDR1 SEHNR, CDR2 FQNEAQ (reference sequence). This CDR3 contains 16 residues. The V end lost 2 bases, the J end lost 4 bases, and 18 bases lay between the germline ends. The CDR3 DNA sequence: TGTGCCAGCAGCTTAAGGGAGTGGGAGACAGGTTACGAGCAGTACTTC. Amino acids: CASSLREWETGYEQYF.

The V call is TRBV5-5, the J call TRBJ2-1; D uncertain. Germline lookup yields CDR1 SGHKS and CDR2 YYEKEE (reference sequence). The V end was cut by 2 bases, the J end by 5 bases, with 8 bases between. This CDR3 has 13 residues. CDR3 nucleotides: TGTGCCAGCAGCTTTGACGTCAACAATGAGCAGTTCTTC. Translation gives CASSFDVNNEQFF.